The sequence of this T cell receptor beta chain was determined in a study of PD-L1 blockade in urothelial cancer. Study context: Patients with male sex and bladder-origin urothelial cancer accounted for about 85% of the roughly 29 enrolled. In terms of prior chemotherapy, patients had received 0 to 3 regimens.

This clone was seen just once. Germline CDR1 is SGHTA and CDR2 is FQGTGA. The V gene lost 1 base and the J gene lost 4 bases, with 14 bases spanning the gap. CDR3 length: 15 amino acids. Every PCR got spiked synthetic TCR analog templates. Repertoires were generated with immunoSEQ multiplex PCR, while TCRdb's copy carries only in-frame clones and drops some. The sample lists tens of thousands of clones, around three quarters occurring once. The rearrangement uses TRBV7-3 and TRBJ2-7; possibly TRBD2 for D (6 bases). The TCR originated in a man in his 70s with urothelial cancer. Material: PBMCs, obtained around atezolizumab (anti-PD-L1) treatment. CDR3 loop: CASSLMGGRDYEQYF. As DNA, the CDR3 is TGTGCCAGCAGCTTAATGGGGGGACGGGATTACGAGCAGTACTTC. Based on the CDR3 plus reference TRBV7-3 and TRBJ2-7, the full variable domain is GAGVSQTPSNKVTEKGKYVELRCDPISGHTALYWYRQSLGQGPEFLIYFQGTGAADDSGLPNDRFFAVRPEGSVSTLKIQRTERGDSAVYLCASSLMGGRDYEQYFGPGTRLTVT.